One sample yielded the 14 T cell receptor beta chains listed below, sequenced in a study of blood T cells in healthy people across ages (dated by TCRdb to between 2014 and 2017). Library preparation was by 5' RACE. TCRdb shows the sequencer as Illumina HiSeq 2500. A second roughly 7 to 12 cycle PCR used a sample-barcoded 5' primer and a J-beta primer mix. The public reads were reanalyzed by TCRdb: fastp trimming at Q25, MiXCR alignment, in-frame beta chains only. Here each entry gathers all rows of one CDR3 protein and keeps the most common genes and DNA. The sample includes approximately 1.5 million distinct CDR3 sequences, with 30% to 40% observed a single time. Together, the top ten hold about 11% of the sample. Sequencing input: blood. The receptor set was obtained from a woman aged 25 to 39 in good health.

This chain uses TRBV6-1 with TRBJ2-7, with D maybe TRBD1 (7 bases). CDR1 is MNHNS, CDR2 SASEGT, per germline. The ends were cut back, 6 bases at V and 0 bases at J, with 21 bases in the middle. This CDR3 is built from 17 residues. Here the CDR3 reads CASRRQGNGGSSYEQYF. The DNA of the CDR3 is TGTGCCAGCAGGAGACAGGGTAATGGGGGGAGCTCCTACGAGCAGTACTTC.

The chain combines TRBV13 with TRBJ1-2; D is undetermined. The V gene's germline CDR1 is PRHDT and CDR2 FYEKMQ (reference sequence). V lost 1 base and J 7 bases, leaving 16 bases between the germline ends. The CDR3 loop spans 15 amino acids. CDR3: CASSLVGPSFSGYTF. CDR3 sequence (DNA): TGTGCCAGCAGCTTAGTAGGGCCCTCTTTTTCTGGCTACACCTTC.

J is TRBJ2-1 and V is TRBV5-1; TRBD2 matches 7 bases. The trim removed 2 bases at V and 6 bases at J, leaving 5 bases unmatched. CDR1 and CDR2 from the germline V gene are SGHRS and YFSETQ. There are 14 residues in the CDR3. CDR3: CASSFGSGGNEQFF. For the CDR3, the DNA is TGCGCCAGCAGCTTTGGCTCGGGGGGCAATGAGCAGTTCTTC.

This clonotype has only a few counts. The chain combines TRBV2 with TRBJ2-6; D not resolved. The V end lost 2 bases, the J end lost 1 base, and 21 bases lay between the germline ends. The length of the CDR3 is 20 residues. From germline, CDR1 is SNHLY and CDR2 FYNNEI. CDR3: CASSEFMPGLGKSGANVLTF. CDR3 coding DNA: TGTGCCAGCAGTGAATTTATGCCAGGTTTGGGTAAATCTGGGGCCAACGTCCTGACTTTC.

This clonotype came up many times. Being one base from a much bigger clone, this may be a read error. The CDR3 loop is CASSSDRGLRNEQFF. In DNA form, the CDR3 reads TGTGCCAGCAGCTCGGACAGGGGGCTAAGGAATGAGCAGTTCTTC. The chain is built from TRBV7-9 and TRBJ2-1; 11 bases fit TRBD1. CDR1 and CDR2 from the germline V gene are SEHNR and FQNEAQ (reference sequence). This CDR3 region has 15 residues. V gave up 4 bases and J gave up 7 bases; unmatched junction bases: 6.

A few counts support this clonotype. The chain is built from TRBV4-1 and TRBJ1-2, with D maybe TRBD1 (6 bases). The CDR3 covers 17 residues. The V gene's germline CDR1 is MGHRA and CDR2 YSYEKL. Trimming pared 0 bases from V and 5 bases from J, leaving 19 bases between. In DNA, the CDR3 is TGCGCCAGCAGCCAAGATCAAGCGGTGGGGGCGCGATATGGCTACACCTTC. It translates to CASSQDQAVGARYGYTF.

The CDR3 sequence is CSVDQRLSDEKLFF. The CDR3 DNA sequence: TGCAGCGTTGATCAAAGGCTCAGCGATGAAAAACTGTTTTTT. This chain links TRBV29-1 with TRBJ1-4; no clear D. Germline assignment: CDR1 SQVTM and CDR2 ANQGSEA. The CDR3 has 14 residues. The ends were cut back, 3 bases at V and 6 bases at J, with 14 bases in the middle.

The chain's CDR3 is CAISAPAALGTDTQYF. The CDR3 DNA reads as TGTGCCATCAGCGCCCCAGCGGCGCTAGGCACAGATACGCAGTATTTT. The rearrangement links TRBV10-3 to TRBJ2-3; tentative D call: TRBD2 (5 bases). Germline assignment: CDR1 ENHRY and CDR2 SYGVKD. The CDR3 loop spans 16 amino acids. V lost 6 bases and J 1 base, leaving 17 bases between the germline ends.

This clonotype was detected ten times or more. CDR3 sequence: CASSPGRVNTEAFF. In DNA form, the CDR3 reads TGTGCCAGCAGCCCCGGACGGGTGAACACTGAAGCTTTCTTT. This chain uses TRBV18 with TRBJ1-1; D unclear. The germline V gene has CDR1 KGHSH and CDR2 LQKENI. CDR3 length: 14 amino acids. The V gene lost 8 bases and the J gene lost 0 bases, with 13 bases spanning the gap.

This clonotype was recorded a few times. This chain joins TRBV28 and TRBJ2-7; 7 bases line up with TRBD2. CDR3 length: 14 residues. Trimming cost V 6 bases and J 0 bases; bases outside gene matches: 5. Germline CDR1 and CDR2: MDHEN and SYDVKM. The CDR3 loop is CASRSGTNSYEQYF. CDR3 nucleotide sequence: TGTGCCAGCAGATCCGGGACTAACTCCTACGAGCAGTACTTC.

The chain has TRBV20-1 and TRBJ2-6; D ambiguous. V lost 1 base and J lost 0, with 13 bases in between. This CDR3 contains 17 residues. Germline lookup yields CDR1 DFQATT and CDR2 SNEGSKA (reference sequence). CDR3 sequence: CSARGMSPYSGANVLTF. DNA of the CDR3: TGCAGTGCTAGAGGAATGAGTCCCTACTCTGGGGCCAACGTCCTGACTTTC.

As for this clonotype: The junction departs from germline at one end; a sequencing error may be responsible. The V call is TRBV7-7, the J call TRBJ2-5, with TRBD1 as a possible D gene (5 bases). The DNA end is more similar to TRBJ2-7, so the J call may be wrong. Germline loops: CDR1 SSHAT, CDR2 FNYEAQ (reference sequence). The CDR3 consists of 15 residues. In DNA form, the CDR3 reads TGTGCTAGCAGCCCAGGGCCAGAAAGGGTCTACGAGCAGTACTTC. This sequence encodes CASSPGPERVYEQYF.

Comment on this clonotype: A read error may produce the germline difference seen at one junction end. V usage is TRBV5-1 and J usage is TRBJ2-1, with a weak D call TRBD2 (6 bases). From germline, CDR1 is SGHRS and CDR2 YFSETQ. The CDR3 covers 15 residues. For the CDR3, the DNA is TGCGCCAGCAGGCTAACCGGGAGCTCCTACAATGAGCATTTCTTC. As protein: CASRLTGSSYNEHFF.

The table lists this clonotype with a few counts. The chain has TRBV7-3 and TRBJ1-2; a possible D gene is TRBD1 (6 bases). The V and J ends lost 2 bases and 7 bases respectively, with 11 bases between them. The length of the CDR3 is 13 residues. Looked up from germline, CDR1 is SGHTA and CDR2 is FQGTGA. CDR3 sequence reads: CASSLSPGAGYTF. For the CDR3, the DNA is TGTGCCAGCAGCTTATCCCCGGGGGCTGGCTACACCTTC.